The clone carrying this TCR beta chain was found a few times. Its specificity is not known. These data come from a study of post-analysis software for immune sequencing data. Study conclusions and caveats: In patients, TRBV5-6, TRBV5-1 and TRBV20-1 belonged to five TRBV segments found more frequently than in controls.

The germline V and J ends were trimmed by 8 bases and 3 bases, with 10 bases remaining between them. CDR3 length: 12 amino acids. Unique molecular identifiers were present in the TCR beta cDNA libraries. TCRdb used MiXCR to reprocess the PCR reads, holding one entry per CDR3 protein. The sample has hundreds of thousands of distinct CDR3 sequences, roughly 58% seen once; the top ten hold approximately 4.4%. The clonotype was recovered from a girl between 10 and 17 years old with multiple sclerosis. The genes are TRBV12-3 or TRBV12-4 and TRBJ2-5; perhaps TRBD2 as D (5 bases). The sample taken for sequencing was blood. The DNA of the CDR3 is TGTGCCAGCGGAGAGGGAGAAGAGACCCAGTACTTC. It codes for CASGEGEETQYF.